This T cell receptor (beta chain) was retrieved from a study of CD8+ T cells in alopecia areata. It was from PBMCs that CD4+ and CD8+ T cells were sorted. Findings and limits, study-wide: Lesional tissue from the scalp (especially in alopecia totalis/universalis) showed higher clonality than normal scalp.

A note on this clone: The antigen is unknown.

cDNA serving as the sequencing template came from extracted, reverse transcribed RNA. Produced via immunoSEQ multiplex PCR; TCRdb's table is partial and in-frame only. The data show fewer than 110,000 clones, approximately 60% seen once. The CDR3 covers 17 residues. The germline V gene has CDR1 LGHNA and CDR2 YSLEER. The ends lost 1 base at V and 5 bases at J; junction bases unmatched: 8. The receptor's source is a human donor in good health. Sequenced: CD4+ T cells sorted from blood. The gene calls are TRBV4-3 and TRBJ2-2; the match to TRBD1 covers 9 bases. Written as DNA, the CDR3 is TGCGCCAGCAGCCAAGTGTTTACAGGGGGCTGGACCGGGGAGCTGTTTTTT. It specifies CASSQVFTGGWTGELFF.